The text below deals with one T cell receptor (beta chain). Antigen: not known. With 4 bases removed from V and 1 base from J, the gap between germline ends came to 19 bases. Germline CDR1 is SEHNR and CDR2 is FQNEAQ (reference sequence). This CDR3 spans 17 amino acids. Generated by immunoSEQ multiplex PCR, the TCRdb table keeps only in-frame clones and is missing some. This sample carries 90,000 to 150,000 clones, roughly 90% of them seen once, and the ten largest clones take 3% to 4%. This record comes from a study of T cell responses to AZD1222 COVID-19 vaccine. Whole-study results and caveats: In the spike-specific TCR repertoire, nearly half reportedly target unmutated variant regions. It was only after the peak T cell response that any repertoires were sampled.

Specimen: peripheral blood, collected on day 0 of AZD1222 vaccination. The sequence was obtained from an adult in good health. The chain combines TRBV7-9 with TRBJ1-1, with unresolved D. CDR3 DNA: TGTGCCAGCAGCTCCTTCTCGGGTTACGACAAGAACACTGAAGCTTTCTTT. This sequence encodes CASSSFSGYDKNTEAFF.